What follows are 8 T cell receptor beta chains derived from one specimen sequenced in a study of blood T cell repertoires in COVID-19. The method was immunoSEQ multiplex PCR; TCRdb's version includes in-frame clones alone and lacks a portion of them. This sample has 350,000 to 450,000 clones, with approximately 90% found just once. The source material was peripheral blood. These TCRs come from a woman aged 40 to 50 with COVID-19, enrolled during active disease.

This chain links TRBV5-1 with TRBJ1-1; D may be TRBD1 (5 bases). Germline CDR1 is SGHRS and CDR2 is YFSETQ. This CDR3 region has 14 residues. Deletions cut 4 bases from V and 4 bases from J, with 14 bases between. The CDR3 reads CASSQTGGVTEAFF. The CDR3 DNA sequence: TGCGCCAGCAGCCAAACAGGAGGGGTCACTGAAGCTTTCTTT.

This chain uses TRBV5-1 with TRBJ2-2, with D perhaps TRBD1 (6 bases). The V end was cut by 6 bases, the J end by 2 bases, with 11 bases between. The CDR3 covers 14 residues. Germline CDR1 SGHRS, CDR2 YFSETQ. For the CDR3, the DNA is TGCGCCAGCACCGGACAGTTAAACACCGGGGAGCTGTTTTTT. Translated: CASTGQLNTGELFF.

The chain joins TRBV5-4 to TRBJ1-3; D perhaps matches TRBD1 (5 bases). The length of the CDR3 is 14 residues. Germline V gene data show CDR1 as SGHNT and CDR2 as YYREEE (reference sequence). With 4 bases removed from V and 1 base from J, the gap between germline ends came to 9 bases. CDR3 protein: CASSTGLSGNTIYF. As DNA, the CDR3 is TGTGCCAGCAGCACGGGACTTTCTGGAAACACCATATATTTT.

CDR3 in amino acids: CASSAQGGNSPLHF. In DNA form, the CDR3 reads TGTGCCAGCAGCGCACAGGGTGGGAATTCACCCCTCCACTTT. The chain uses TRBV11-3 and TRBJ1-6, with a tentative D call TRBD1 (6 bases). Germline assignment: CDR1 SGHNT and CDR2 YENEEA. The V end was cut by 5 bases, the J end by 7 bases, with 12 bases between. This CDR3 region has 14 residues.

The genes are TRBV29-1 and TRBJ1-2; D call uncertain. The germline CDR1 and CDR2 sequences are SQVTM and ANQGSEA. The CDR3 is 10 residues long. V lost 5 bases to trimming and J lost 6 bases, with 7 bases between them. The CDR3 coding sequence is TGCAGCGTTCGTGGAGATGGCTACACCTTC. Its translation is CSVRGDGYTF.

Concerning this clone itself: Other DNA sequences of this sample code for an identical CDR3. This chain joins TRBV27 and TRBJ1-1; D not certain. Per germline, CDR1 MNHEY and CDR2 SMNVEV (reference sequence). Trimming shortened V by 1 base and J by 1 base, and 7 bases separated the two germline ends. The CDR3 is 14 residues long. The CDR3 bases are TGTGCCAGCAGTTTATATCCAGGGAACACTGAAGCTTTCTTT. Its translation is CASSLYPGNTEAFF.

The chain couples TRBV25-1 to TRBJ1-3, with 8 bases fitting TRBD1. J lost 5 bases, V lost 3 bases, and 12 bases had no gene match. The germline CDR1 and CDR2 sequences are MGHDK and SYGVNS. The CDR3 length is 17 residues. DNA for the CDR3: TGTGCCAGCAGTGATGGTTGGACAGGGCGCGAAAGAAACACCATATATTTT. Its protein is CASSDGWTGRERNTIYF.

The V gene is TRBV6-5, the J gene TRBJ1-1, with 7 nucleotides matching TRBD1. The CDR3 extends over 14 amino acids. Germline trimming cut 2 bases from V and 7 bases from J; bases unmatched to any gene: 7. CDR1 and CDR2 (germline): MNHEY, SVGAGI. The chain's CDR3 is CASSYSRTGIEAFF. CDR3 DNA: TGTGCCAGCAGTTACAGTCGGACAGGTATTGAAGCTTTCTTT.